These 24 T cell receptor beta chains share one sample of origin, sequenced in a study of T cells in Graves' hyperthyroidism and ophthalmopathy. The source material, RNA transcripts, was used to amplify TCR beta CDR3 regions. Using the HTBI primer set, a first-round RT-PCR was run on the TCR CDR3. TCRdb ran MiXCR on the multiplex PCR reads and lists one entry per CDR3 protein. This table holds 200,000 or so distinct CDR3 sequences, about 15% found once. Sequenced input: blood. The origin of the receptors is a woman between 45 and 60 years old with Graves' hyperthyroidism.

Note on this clonotype: A read error may explain this, as a much larger clone is one base away. This chain uses TRBV7-9 with TRBJ2-7, with 8 bases identical to TRBD1. CDR1 and CDR2 from the germline V gene are SEHNR and FQNEAQ (reference sequence). CDR3 length: 16 residues. The CDR3 loop reads CASSPLSSAGGYERYF. Written as DNA, the CDR3 is TGTGCCAGCAGCCCATTATCGTCTGCAGGGGGCTACGAGCGGTACTTC.

This clonotype was detected ten times or more. The V call is TRBV2, the J call TRBJ1-1; D gene ambiguous. Deletions cut 6 bases from V and 1 base from J, with 9 bases between. Germline CDR1 SNHLY, CDR2 FYNNEI. The CDR3 length is 13 residues. The CDR3 region is CASRRRANTEAFF. The CDR3 DNA sequence: TGTGCCAGCAGGAGACGGGCGAACACTGAAGCTTTCTTT.

This clonotype was counted many times. This rearrangement joins TRBV7-9 to TRBJ2-7; D possibly matches TRBD1 or TRBD2 (5 bases each). Germline V gene lookup returns CDR1 SEHNR and CDR2 FQNEAQ (reference sequence). This CDR3 is 14 amino acids long. Trimming removed 2 bases from V and 2 bases from J, with 10 bases in between. The CDR3 protein is CASSLMLGAYEQYF. CDR3 coding DNA: TGTGCCAGCAGCTTAATGTTGGGGGCCTACGAGCAGTACTTC.

This clonotype showed up many times. This sequence joins TRBV7-8 and TRBJ2-1, with TRBD2 as a possible D gene (6 bases). The germline gives CDR1 SGHVS, CDR2 FQNEAQ. The ends were cut back, 0 bases at V and 5 bases at J, with 14 bases in the middle. The CDR3 totals 16 residues. The CDR3 DNA is TGTGCCAGCAGCTTAGCTCGTGGGAGGTGGAACAATGAGCAGTTCTTC. It is translated as CASSLARGRWNNEQFF.

The table lists this clonotype with many counts. This chain connects TRBV20-1 to TRBJ1-1, with a possible D match to TRBD1 (5 bases). Trimming removed 0 bases from V and 1 base from J, with 18 bases in between. This CDR3 has 17 amino acids. Germline-derived CDR1 and CDR2 are DFQATT and SNEGSKA (reference sequence). As DNA, the CDR3 is TGCAGTGCTAGAGATAGAGGGGCCGTTCTCCGGAACACTGAAGCTTTCTTT. Protein sequence: CSARDRGAVLRNTEAFF.

Remarks on this clonotype: This may arise from a read error, as a much more abundant clone is one base away. V gene TRBV30 combines with J gene TRBJ1-5; perhaps TRBD1 as D (5 bases). The CDR3 has 14 residues. The germline V gene has CDR1 GTSNPN and CDR2 SVGIG (reference sequence). This CDR3 is CAWRPTGTYQSQHF. CDR3 nucleotides: TGTGCCTGGAGACCCACCGGGACCTATCAGTCCCAGCATTTT.

V usage is TRBV7-9 and J usage is TRBJ1-1; D gene ambiguous. Germline V gene data show CDR1 as SEHNR and CDR2 as FQNEAQ (reference sequence). V lost 3 bases to trimming and J lost 1 base, with 6 bases between them. CDR3 length: 13 residues. CDR3 nucleotides: TGTGCCAGCAGCTTGTGGGAGAACACTGAAGCTTTCTTT. Translation: CASSLWENTEAFF.

For the CDR3, the DNA is TGTGCCAGCATTCGGGGGATCTACGAGCAGTACTTC. The encoded protein is CASIRGIYEQYF. The chain is built from TRBV12-3 or TRBV12-4 and TRBJ2-7; perhaps TRBD2 as D (6 bases). The CDR3 consists of 12 residues. V was cut by 7 bases and J by 3 bases, with 10 bases left in between.

This clonotype was observed many times. The rearrangement links TRBV15 to TRBJ2-5; D not certain. The CDR3 runs 14 residues. CDR1 LNHNV and CDR2 YYDKDF come from the germline V gene (reference sequence). V was cut by 6 bases and J by 3 bases, with 14 bases left in between. The CDR3 loop is CATRNGGLEETQYF. CDR3 nucleotide sequence: TGTGCCACCAGGAACGGTGGATTGGAAGAGACCCAGTACTTC.

The rearrangement links TRBV10-3 to TRBJ1-1; tentative D call: TRBD1 (6 bases). The CDR3 runs to 14 residues. V was cut by 6 bases and J by 4 bases, with 15 bases left in between. Germline CDR1 reads ENHRY; CDR2 reads SYGVKD. The CDR3 spells CAISPRGVGTEAFF. Written as DNA, the CDR3 is TGTGCCATCAGCCCAAGGGGGGTTGGCACTGAAGCTTTCTTT.

The genes are TRBV20-1 and TRBJ1-2; D is perhaps TRBD1 (6 bases). Trimming left V 0 bases short and J 9 bases short, with 17 bases between. The CDR3 totals 14 residues. Germline assignment: CDR1 DFQATT and CDR2 SNEGSKA (reference sequence). The CDR3 region is CSARDDGRGGSYTF. Here the CDR3 DNA reads TGCAGTGCTAGAGATGACGGCAGGGGTGGAAGCTACACCTTC.

Turning to this clonotype: The CDR3 ends on some other residue instead of the conserved phenylalanine or tryptophan, so this is likely a read error. This rearrangement joins TRBV11-2 to TRBJ2-7, with D possibly matching TRBD2 (6 bases). CDR1 and CDR2 (germline): SGHAT, FQNNGV. V lost 4 bases and J lost 0, with 13 bases in between. This CDR3 is built from 15 residues. In DNA form, the CDR3 reads TGTGCCAGCAGCTCGGGACTGCAGAGCTCCTACGAGCAGTACTCC. It is translated as CASSSGLQSSYEQYS.

The V and J genes are TRBV6-5 and TRBJ2-2, with a weak D call TRBD1 (5 bases). CDR1 MNHEY and CDR2 SVGAGI come from the germline V gene. Trimming took off 2 bases at V and 5 bases at J, with 15 bases between the two ends. The CDR3 length is 16 residues. The DNA for the CDR3 is TGTGCCAGCAGTTACCGGGTAACAGGCAGTACCGGGGAGCTGTTTTTT. This sequence encodes CASSYRVTGSTGELFF.

A remark on this clonotype: Being one base from a much bigger clone, this may be a read error. The rearrangement uses TRBV29-1 and TRBJ2-7; TRBD2 aligns across 8 bases. V was pared by 0 bases and J by 4 bases, with 5 bases of the junction left unmatched. CDR1 SQVTM and CDR2 ANQGSEA come from the germline V gene. CDR3 length equals 14 residues. CDR3 bases: TGCAGCGTTGAAGATCGGAGCGGGGGTTACGAGCAGTACTTC. Encoded protein: CSVEDRSGGYEQYF.

In this sample, this clonotype turned up many times. The chain is built from TRBV28 and TRBJ1-1; unclear D gene. CDR3 length: 11 amino acids. Trimming shortened V by 6 bases and J by 5 bases, and 7 bases separated the two germline ends. CDR1 and CDR2 (germline): MDHEN, SYDVKM. CDR3 loop: CASRGWTEAFF. CDR3 DNA sequence: TGTGCCAGCAGGGGTTGGACTGAAGCTTTCTTT.

In this sample, this clonotype turned up a few times. The rearrangement uses TRBV7-9 and TRBJ1-2, with 7 nucleotides matching TRBD1. V shed 6 bases, J shed 1 base, and the junction held 8 bases outside the gene matches. Germline V lookup: CDR1 SEHNR, CDR2 FQNEAQ (reference sequence). The CDR3 is made up of 15 amino acids. CDR3 sequence reads: CASRRDRAYNYGYTF. The CDR3 DNA reads TGTGCCAGCAGACGTGACAGGGCTTATAACTATGGCTACACCTTC.

The chain links TRBV11-2 to TRBJ2-1; 7 bases map to TRBD2. This CDR3 comprises 19 residues. J was trimmed by 4 bases and V by 0 bases; bases with no gene match: 15. Germline V lookup: CDR1 SGHAT, CDR2 FQNNGV. The CDR3 reads CASSLDGPLRGRGYNEQFF. CDR3 bases: TGTGCCAGCAGCTTAGATGGCCCCTTACGAGGGAGGGGATACAATGAGCAGTTCTTC.

This clonotype was counted a few times. V usage is TRBV3-1 and J usage is TRBJ2-1, with 11 bases lining up with TRBD2. CDR1 LGHDT and CDR2 YNNKEL come from the germline V gene (reference sequence). The CDR3 loop spans 16 amino acids. With 4 bases clipped from V and 3 bases from J, the junction kept 5 bases outside the gene matches. CDR3 DNA sequence: TGTGCCAGCAGCCGGAAGGGACTAGCGGACTACAATGAGCAGTTCTTC. Its translation: CASSRKGLADYNEQFF.

This chain joins TRBV28 and TRBJ2-3; the match to TRBD2 covers 10 bases. The V segment lost 6 bases and the J segment 6 bases; nucleotides outside the gene matches: 9. Germline-derived CDR1 and CDR2 are MDHEN and SYDVKM. CDR3 size: 15 residues. The CDR3 here is CASSPASGRWDTQYF. The DNA of the CDR3 is TGTGCCAGCAGCCCTGCTAGCGGGAGATGGGATACGCAGTATTTT.

This clonotype was detected ten times or more. The genes are TRBV27 and TRBJ2-7; D is ambiguous. V lost 6 bases and J lost 3, with 15 bases in between. There are 14 residues in the CDR3. Per germline, CDR1 MNHEY and CDR2 SMNVEV (reference sequence). DNA for the CDR3: TGTGCCAGCAGGAACCGGGCACGGTACTACGAGCAGTACTTC. Encoded protein: CASRNRARYYEQYF.

There are many counts of this clonotype. The chain employs TRBV10-2 and TRBJ2-7, with D hard to call. In germline, CDR1 is WSHSY, CDR2 SAAADI. This CDR3 is built from 13 residues. V shed 2 bases and J shed 0 bases, with 5 bases lying between them. The CDR3 DNA reads as TGCGCCAGCAGTGAGGGTGGCTCCTACGAGCAGTACTTC. Translated, it gives CASSEGGSYEQYF.

This clonotype was counted many times. The chain recombines TRBV20-1 with TRBJ2-3, with 7 bases lining up with TRBD1. The CDR3 is 15 residues long. V trimming: 4 bases; J trimming: 2 bases; junction bases outside the gene matches: 9. CDR1 is DFQATT, CDR2 SNEGSKA, per germline (reference sequence). The CDR3 sequence: CSAIGQVEYTDTQYF. The CDR3, as DNA: TGCAGTGCTATCGGACAGGTGGAATACACAGATACGCAGTATTTT.

This clonotype was picked up many times. The genes are TRBV6-5 and TRBJ1-2, with unresolved D. The V end lost 0 bases, the J end lost 3 bases, and 14 bases lay between the germline ends. Per germline, CDR1 MNHEY and CDR2 SVGAGI. This CDR3 has 16 amino acids. In DNA, the CDR3 is TGTGCCAGCAGTTACTCGTCAGGTTCGGTCGACTATGGCTACACCTTC. It codes for CASSYSSGSVDYGYTF.

A few counts support this clonotype. V and J are TRBV5-8 and TRBJ1-3; 8 nucleotides align to TRBD1. The germline V gene has CDR1 SGHTS and CDR2 YDEGEE. Unmatched junction bases numbered 15, after V lost 3 bases and J lost 7 bases. The CDR3 has 17 amino acids. In nucleotides, the CDR3 is TGTGCCAGCAGCTCCTCCGCCAGACAGGGGTCACGGAACACCATATATTTT. This sequence encodes CASSSSARQGSRNTIYF.